What follows describes a single T cell receptor (beta chain). What this receptor recognizes is not known. Per-base quality was not reported, and no clone a single base away is much larger than it. This sample was taken from a study of T cell responses to AZD1222 COVID-19 vaccine (TCRdb year 2021). The study in broad terms: TCR sequencing covered about 230 trial participants: about 210 given two doses of AZD1222 and some 25 given two doses of MenACWY control vaccine. Trial participants were enrolled by age into subgroups of 18-55, 56-69 and 70-plus years, and around 140, 26 and 57 TCR-sequenced participants, respectively, were included in these subgroups.

CDR1 SGHDT and CDR2 YYEEEE were looked up in the germline V gene. Taken from cysteine to phenylalanine, the CDR3 has 15 residues. The entry retains the CDR3 DNA only, 45 bases that are in frame from base 1. Trimmed from V: 4 bases; trimmed from J: 3 bases; junction bases lacking a gene match: 3. The full study reports these points: The 56-69-year group was small, and its depth increase did not reach significance, likely because of low power. Reportedly, almost half of the unique spike-specific TCRs recognized epitopes lying outside the regions that are mutated in the B.1.351 and B.1.1.7 variants. Conclusions about previously exposed vaccinees are limited, since just 6 or 7 AZD1222 recipients were seropositive for SARS-CoV-2 at baseline. The whole spike protein was spanned by vaccine-associated CD4 TCRs, and dominant responses were seen in regions 160-218 and 743-854. A significant rise in spike-specific TCR breadth and depth was observed after two AZD1222 doses relative to day 0 and relative to MenACWY recipients. Participants were mostly white British and included more females than males, and it was suggested by the authors that clonal diversity may have been underestimated. Because no day 14 peak-response samples were available, the repertoires could be characterized only after the peak T cell response.

The label giving this sample's time point can be read as: about 28 days (+/-7) after the second vaccine dose. AZD1222 recipients given second doses at about 4 weeks or at about 12 weeks were pooled, since spike-specific TCR depth and breadth were not found to differ between the two schedules. Vaccinee samples were obtained from the UK trials COV001 and COV002, which included a single-blind randomized controlled phase 2/3 trial of AZD1222 (ChAdOx1 nCoV-19) in healthy adults. For TCRbeta chain sequencing, PBMC samples were collected from trial participants at day 0 and at day 28 after the second dose. The CDR3 regions of human TCRbeta chains were analyzed by immunosequencing. Under the source paper's analysis protocol: Repertoire TCRs were checked for matches against a reference library of SARS-CoV-2-specific TCRs that had been generated using the MIRA antigen-specificity platform. Breadth meant the fraction of unique TCRs that were SARS-CoV-2-associated, whereas depth meant the fraction of total T cells that were SARS-CoV-2-associated. Using the MIRA data, each spike-specific TCR was mapped to the spike region that the TCR reacts to and placed in a CD4 or CD8 class. Log10-transformed breadth and depth values were compared by one-way ANOVA with Sidak's multiple comparisons tests. TCRdb provides this immuneACCESS table in a form limited to in-frame rearrangements. Some clones are lacking; in checked studies, under half of them reflect an unresolved V gene, and why the rest are absent is not known. That table furnishes V, J and clone size, whereas the DNA furnished D and trimming. The sample table records under 200,000 clones; around 90% of these occur just once. The ten biggest clones cover 25% to 30% of the sample.

This receptor was identified in an adult who received the AZD1222 COVID-19 vaccine. Sample: peripheral blood, taken 28 days after the second AZD1222 dose. The rearrangement joined TRBV5-6 to TRBJ2-5; TRBD2 fits 13 bases in the junction. The sequenced DNA is TGTGCCAGCAGCCCACTAGCGGGAGGGAAAGAGACCCAGTACTTC. It specifies CASSPLAGGKETQYF.